What follows describes a single T cell receptor beta chain. Its antigen is unknown. The sample originates from a study of T-cell reconstitution after alpha-beta-depleted transplantation in children. The CDR3 spans 13 residues. Germline CDR1 is SGHVS and CDR2 is FQNEAQ. V shed 5 bases and J shed 3 bases, with 11 bases lying between them. For TCRbeta, the library was prepared with unique molecular identifiers. TCRdb called the PCR reads again in MiXCR, with one record for every CDR3 protein. The sample records about 250,000 distinct CDR3 sequences, roughly a quarter being singletons. Study-level results: Expanded clones from the graft, numbering several hundred, reportedly supplied alpha-beta T cells about two months after transplant. A year had passed since transplant, and T-cell counts and diversity by then came mostly from newly produced T cells.

The clonotype comes from a female patient between 2 and 15 years old who had a stem cell transplant for congenital amegakaryocytic thrombocytopenia, so the T cells may come from the graft donor. The source was PBMCs, mostly from graft donor cells, collected 360 days after TCRalphabeta/CD19-depleted stem cell transplant. This rearrangement joins TRBV7-8 to TRBJ2-7; a possible D gene is TRBD2 (5 bases). DNA for the CDR3: TGTGCCAGCAGCGACCGGACTGTCTACGAGCAGTACTTC. It codes for CASSDRTVYEQYF.